The sequence of this TCR beta chain was determined in a study of shared clonotypes between healthy human individuals. Every one of the donors was a Caucasian adult that lived in Nashville, Tennessee. CDR1 MNHNY and CDR2 SVGAGI come from the germline V gene (reference sequence). The V end was cut by 7 bases, the J end by 7 bases, with 17 bases between. The CDR3 consists of 14 residues. The data were produced by immunoSEQ multiplex PCR, yet TCRdb's version contains in-frame clones alone and is incomplete. The repertoire holds about 490,000 clones, approximately 80% seen once, with roughly 13% in the top ten.

Sequencing was done on a sample of PBMCs. The origin of this receptor is a woman aged 40 to 50 in good health. Some clones in this sample may be carry-over from other donors' samples. This sequence joins TRBV6-6 and TRBJ1-3; D might be TRBD1 (6 bases). CDR3 coding DNA: TGTGCCAGCACACAGGGACCCCCCCCCAACACCATATATTTT. Residues: CASTQGPPPNTIYF.